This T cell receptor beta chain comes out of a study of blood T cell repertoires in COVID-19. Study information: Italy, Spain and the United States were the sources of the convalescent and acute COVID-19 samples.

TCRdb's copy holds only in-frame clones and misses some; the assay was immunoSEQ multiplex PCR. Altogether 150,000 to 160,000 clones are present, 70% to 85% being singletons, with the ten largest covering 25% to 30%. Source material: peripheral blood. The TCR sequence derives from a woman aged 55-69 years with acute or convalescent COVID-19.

The DNA for the CDR3 is TGCGCCAGCAGCCGGATTTCTAGCTCTGGGGCCAACGTCCTGACTTTC. It is translated as CASSRISSSGANVLTF. The chain carries TRBV5-1 and TRBJ2-6; D gene uncertain. The CDR3 runs 16 residues. CDR1 SGHRS and CDR2 YFSETQ come from the germline V gene. The V and J ends lost 4 bases and 0 bases respectively, with 11 bases between them.